The entry below gives a single TCR beta chain sequence along with its context. This entry belongs to a study of blood T cell repertoires in COVID-19. Study overall: There were acute and convalescent COVID-19 samples, and they came from the United States, Italy and Spain. T cells, B-cell-depleted T cells, or PBMCs provided the cDNA or gDNA that served as material.

The authors' processing: Estimation of nucleated cell counts was performed using reference gene primer amplification. Libraries were prepared by immunoSEQ multiplex PCR; TCRdb keeps only in-frame clonotypes and omits some of them. From that table come the V and J calls and clone size; the DNA was used to work out D and trimming. The table records about 15,000 clones, about 77% of them present only once. V shed 3 bases and J shed 0 bases, with 8 bases lying between them. The CDR3 covers 15 residues. Germline CDR1 and CDR2: MDHEN and SYDVKM. Source material: peripheral blood. The sequence was collected from a human donor in a cohort sampled during active COVID-19. The chain has TRBV28 and TRBJ2-2, with D perhaps TRBD2 (5 bases). CDR3 in amino acids: CASSLLRANTGELFF. CDR3 coding DNA: TGTGCCAGCAGTTTGCTGCGGGCGAACACCGGGGAGCTGTTTTTT.